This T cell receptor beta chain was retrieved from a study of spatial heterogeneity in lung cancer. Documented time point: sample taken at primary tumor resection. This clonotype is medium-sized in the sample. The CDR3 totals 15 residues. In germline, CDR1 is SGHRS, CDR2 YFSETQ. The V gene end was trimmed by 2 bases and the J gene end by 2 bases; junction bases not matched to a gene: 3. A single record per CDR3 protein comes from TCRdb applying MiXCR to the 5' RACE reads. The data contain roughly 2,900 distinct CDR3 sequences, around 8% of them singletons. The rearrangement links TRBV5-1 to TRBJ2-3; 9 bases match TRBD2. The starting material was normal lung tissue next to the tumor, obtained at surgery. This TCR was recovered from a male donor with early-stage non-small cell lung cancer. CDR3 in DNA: TGCGCCAGCAGCTTAATAGCGGGGGCCACAGATACGCAGTATTTT. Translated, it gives CASSLIAGATDTQYF.